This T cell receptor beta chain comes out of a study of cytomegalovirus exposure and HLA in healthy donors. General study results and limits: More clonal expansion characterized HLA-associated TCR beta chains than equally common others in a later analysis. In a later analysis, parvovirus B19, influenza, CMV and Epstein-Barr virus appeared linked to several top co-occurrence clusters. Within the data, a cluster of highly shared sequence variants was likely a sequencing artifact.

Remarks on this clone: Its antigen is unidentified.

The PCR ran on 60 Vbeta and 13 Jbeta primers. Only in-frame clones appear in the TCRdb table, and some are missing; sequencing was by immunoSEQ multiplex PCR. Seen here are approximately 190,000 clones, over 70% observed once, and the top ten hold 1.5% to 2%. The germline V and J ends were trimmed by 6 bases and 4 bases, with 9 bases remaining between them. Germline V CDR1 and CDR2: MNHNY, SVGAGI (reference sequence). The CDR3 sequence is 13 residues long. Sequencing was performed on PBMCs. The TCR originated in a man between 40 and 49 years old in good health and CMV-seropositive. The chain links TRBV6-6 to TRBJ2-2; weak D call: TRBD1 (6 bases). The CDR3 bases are TGTGCCAGCAGGGGGGCAAGCACCGGGGAGCTGTTTTTT. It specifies CASRGASTGELFF.